Below, one T cell receptor (beta chain) is given with its context. The target antigen is unknown. This sample was taken from a study of T cells in Graves' hyperthyroidism and ophthalmopathy. Study information: Before treatment of any kind, peripheral blood was taken at initial diagnosis. Regarding the study as a whole: Ophthalmopathy was separated from stable hyperthyroidism by a 13 V-J model.

Amplified regions were TCR beta CDR3 sequences from RNA transcripts. TCR CDR3 underwent first-round RT-PCR with the HTBI primer set. From the multiplex PCR reads, TCRdb called clonotypes with MiXCR, one entry per CDR3 protein. The sample lists approximately 430,000 distinct CDR3 sequences; about 15% were seen once. The CDR3 is 16 residues long. Germline CDR1 and CDR2: KGHDR and SFDVKD. Trimming left V 5 bases short and J 0 bases short, with 14 bases between. PBMCs were obtained from 10 ml fresh peripheral blood. The chain combines TRBV24-1 with TRBJ2-3; the D is unclear. The sequencing input was blood. The clonotype originates from a man between 18 and 35 years old with Graves' ophthalmopathy. The CDR3 sequence: CATSVAGLTSTDTQYF. The DNA of the CDR3 is TGTGCCACCAGTGTAGCTGGTCTGACTAGCACAGATACGCAGTATTTT.